The rows below give T cell receptor beta chains drawn from one sample of a study of T-cell memory formation after mild COVID-19. TCRdb itself ran the 5' RACE reads through MiXCR, one entry per CDR3 protein. The table includes tens of thousands of distinct CDR3 sequences, 10% to 15% detected once. What was sequenced was PBMCs or a T cell subset sorted from them (not recorded which). All receptors derive from an adult woman who had mild COVID-19 (a few samples of this study predate the infection). Cell type and time point are not known. Each CDR3 is given without its conserved first and last residue.

TRBV6-2/TRBV6-3 ASSYRDRGAYEQF
TRBV7-6 ASSSELGSGNTIY
TRBV12-3/TRBV12-4 ASSRLDSSQETQY
TRBV29-1 SVDVTFENTQY
TRBV29-1 SAQGQGVTYEQY
TRBV6-5 ASSYLDVDEQY
TRBV29-1 SVELAGVMYEQY
TRBV4-1 ASSPRTGKETQY
TRBV9 ASSTQDRVGEQY
TRBV7-9 ASSGRTSGIFEQY
TRBV9 ASSVGQDRNYPDTQY
TRBV7-3 ASSPVPRSHEQY
TRBV9 ASSASGTGTEQY
TRBV6-5 ASRERGTLIYNEQF
TRBV4-2 ASSRPGQGNSPLH
TRBV5-6 ASSTAGATYEQY
TRBV12-3/TRBV12-4 ASSWQREGNEQF
TRBV3-1 ASSTRQVAELDTEAF
TRBV9 ASSARTGDKPLH
TRBV6-5 ASRSGVGYNEQF
TRBV7-9 ASSLGGLLLNEQF
TRBV11-2 ASSSTGGTIDIQY
TRBV4-1 ASSQETEYF
TRBV29-1 SVPRHEANHEQY
TRBV9 ASSVVVTDTQY
TRBV7-6 ASSLLAGGIYNEQF
TRBV7-3 ASSRVDGTDTQY
TRBV10-3 AISSGTSGGGEQF
TRBV19 ASSPQGRGNQPQH
TRBV5-1 ASSLVGAAEAF
TRBV12-3/TRBV12-4 ASPRAPIQETQY
TRBV29-1 SVRDMEQGAQY
TRBV5-1 ASSLVAELGNGYT
TRBV13 ASSPRGPTDTQY
TRBV15 ATSRDLRQGVHSGANVLT
TRBV2 ASIASDTRNTEAF
TRBV6-1 ASVEEVAHNSPLH
TRBV4-2 ASSLVQGSKTGDTEAF
TRBV5-5 ASSLVAGGPYEQY
TRBV20-1 SASPDLTGGHNEQF
TRBV9 ASSVVADSSYNSPLH
TRBV19 ASSISGTGYEKLF
TRBV7-9 ASSSPIAGASYEQY
TRBV24-1 ATSDAPGEAYQETQY
TRBV6-5 ASSYRSQGFEKLF
TRBV7-9 ASSPRGWGETQY
TRBV27 ASSSFPGLNTGELF
TRBV4-2 ASSPRVGAAYEQY